Described below is a single TCR beta chain sequence and its context. As processed by the authors: Reference gene primer amplification yielded estimated nucleated cell counts. The table came from immunoSEQ multiplex PCR; TCRdb's copy has only in-frame clones and leaves some out. V and J calls and clone size come straight from that table; D and trimming were deduced from the DNA. Of some 20,000 clones in the sample, about nine tenths were seen once. CDR1 is SQVTM and CDR2 is ANQGSEA in the germline V gene. Deletions cut 7 bases from V and 6 bases from J, with 15 bases between. The CDR3 has 12 amino acids. The sample comes from a study of blood T cell repertoires in COVID-19. The wider study: The United States, Italy and Spain provided the acute and convalescent COVID-19 samples. Nucleic acid was either cDNA or gDNA, and it came from T cells, B-cell-depleted T cells, or PBMCs.

The TCR originated in a human donor in a cohort sampled during active COVID-19. Sequencing used peripheral blood. V is TRBV29-1 and J is TRBJ1-2; D not certain. The DNA for the CDR3 is TGCAGCGCTCGAGCGGGTTATGATGGCTACACCTTC. Translation gives CSARAGYDGYTF.